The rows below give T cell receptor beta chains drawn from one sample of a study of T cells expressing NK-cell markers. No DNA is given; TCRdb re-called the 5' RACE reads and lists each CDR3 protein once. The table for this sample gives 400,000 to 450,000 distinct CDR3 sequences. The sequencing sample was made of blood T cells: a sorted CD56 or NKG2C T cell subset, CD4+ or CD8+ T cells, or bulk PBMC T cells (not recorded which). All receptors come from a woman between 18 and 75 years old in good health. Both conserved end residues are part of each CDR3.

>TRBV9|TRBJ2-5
CASSVGEGQETQYF
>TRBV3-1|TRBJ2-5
CASSQDGAKETQYF
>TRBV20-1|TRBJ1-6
CSARAALGNSPLHF
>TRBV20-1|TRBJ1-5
CSARVHGTYQPQHF
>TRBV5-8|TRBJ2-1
CAGESLAGETYNEQFF
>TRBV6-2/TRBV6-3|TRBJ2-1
CASSYRGMNNEQFF
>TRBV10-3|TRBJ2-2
CAISFSTSGNTGELFF
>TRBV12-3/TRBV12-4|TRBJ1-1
CASGTLGTLTSMNTEAFF
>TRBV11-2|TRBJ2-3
CASSLEGLAGFTDTQYF
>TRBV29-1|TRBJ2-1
CSVDPLPTSGSTQFF
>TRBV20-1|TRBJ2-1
CSAHEAGKGYNEQFF
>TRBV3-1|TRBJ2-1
CASRIGGHEQFF
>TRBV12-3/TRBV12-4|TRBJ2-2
CASTQSGKFTGELFF
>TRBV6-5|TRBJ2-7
CASSPGVPRQGHEQYF